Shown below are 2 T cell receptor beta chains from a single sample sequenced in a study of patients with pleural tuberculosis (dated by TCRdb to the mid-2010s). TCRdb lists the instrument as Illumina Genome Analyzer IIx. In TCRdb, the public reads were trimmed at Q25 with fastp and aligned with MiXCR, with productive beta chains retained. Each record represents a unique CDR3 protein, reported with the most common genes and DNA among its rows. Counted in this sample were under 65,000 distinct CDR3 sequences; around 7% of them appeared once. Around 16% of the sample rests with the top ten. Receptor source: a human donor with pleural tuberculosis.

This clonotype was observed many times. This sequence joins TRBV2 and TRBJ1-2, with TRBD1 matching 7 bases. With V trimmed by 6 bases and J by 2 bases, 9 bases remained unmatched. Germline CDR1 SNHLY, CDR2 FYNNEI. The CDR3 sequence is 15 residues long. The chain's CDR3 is CASRLQGFENYGYTF. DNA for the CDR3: TGTGCCAGCAGATTACAGGGGTTTGAAAACTATGGCTACACCTTC.

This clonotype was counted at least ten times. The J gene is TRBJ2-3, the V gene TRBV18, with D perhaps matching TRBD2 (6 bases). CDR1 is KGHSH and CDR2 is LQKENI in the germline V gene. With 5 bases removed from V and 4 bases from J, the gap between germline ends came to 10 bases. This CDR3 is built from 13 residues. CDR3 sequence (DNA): TGTGCCAGCTCAACCTCTAGCGCAGATACGCAGTATTTT. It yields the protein CASSTSSADTQYF.